This T cell receptor beta chain originates from a study of blood T cells in healthy people across ages. Donor samples were obtained from healthy Caucasian individuals from Russia, aged about 6 to 100. Germline V CDR1 and CDR2: SGHAT, FQNNGV. There are 15 residues in the CDR3. V lost 5 bases and J lost 12; bases outside the gene matches: 12. This clonotype was found a few times. No antigen is known for it. Primers used in a second PCR of roughly 6 to 11 cycles were a sample-barcoded 5' primer and a J-beta primer mix. All cDNA molecules were each tagged by a template-switch adaptor with 12 random nucleotides. Each CDR3 protein is one row after TCRdb ran MiXCR on the 5' RACE reads. The sample contains around 990,000 distinct CDR3 sequences, under 30% of which appear only once. Study outcomes and limitations: It was held that diversity estimates obtained from one million T cells represented underestimates.

The same data also contributed to another study, on T cells of mothers and their children. That source adds: Whether pairs are related or unrelated, thymic selection shapes their TCR recombination output in much the same way.

The rearrangement joins TRBV11-2 to TRBJ2-1; 11 nucleotides line up with TRBD2. The sequencing sample was made of blood. The sequence was obtained from a girl aged 2 to 10 in good health. Written as DNA, the CDR3 is TGTGCCAGCAGCCCTGGGACTAGCGGCTTCCGGGCGCAGTTCTTC. This codes for CASSPGTSGFRAQFF.